In its sample, the clone carrying this T cell receptor (beta chain) was seen once. As yet, its antigen is unknown. The sample belongs to a study of T cell responses to AZD1222 COVID-19 vaccine. Study context: Second doses at about 4 or about 12 weeks were pooled. General study points: The study sampled repertoires only after the peak T cell response. An increase in Spike-specific TCR breadth and depth was observed after two AZD1222 doses.

V lost 10 bases and J 0 bases, leaving 19 bases between the germline ends. This CDR3 region has 16 residues. Germline CDR1 and CDR2: SGHVS and FQNEAQ. TCRdb's table, derived via immunoSEQ multiplex PCR, lists solely in-frame clones and lacks some. The table records 110,000 to 150,000 clones, approximately 90% of them present only once. This receptor was obtained from an adult in good health. This chain joins TRBV7-8 and TRBJ2-1; D gene unclear. The sample was peripheral blood, taken on day 0 of AZD1222 vaccination. The CDR3 region is CATAPAGGASYNEQFF. CDR3 in DNA: TGTGCCACCGCACCCGCCGGCGGCGCCTCCTACAATGAGCAGTTCTTC.